This T cell receptor (beta chain) was recorded in a study of blood T cells in healthy people across ages. Study as a whole: The template switching approach captured approximately one barcoded beta molecule for every two T cells.

Study-wide results and caveats: Expanded clonotype shifts may have been confounded, as the donors had an unknown CMV status. While age rose, TCR beta diversity per million T cells dropped in a roughly linear way.

This CDR3 comprises 14 residues. Turning to this clonotype: Its antigen is not identified.

Then a second PCR, running roughly 7 to 12 cycles, was carried out with a sample-barcoded 5' primer and a J-beta primer mix. Each cDNA molecule was tagged by a template-switch adaptor that had 12 random nucleotides. TCRdb itself ran the 5' RACE reads through MiXCR, one entry per CDR3 protein. The profile shows about 1.5 million distinct CDR3 sequences, roughly two fifths of them singletons. The clonotype originates from a woman younger than 30 in good health. The chain employs TRBV21-1 and TRBJ1-5. TRBV21-1 is designated a pseudogene. The sample consisted of blood. CDR3 in amino acids: CASSVSDSNQPQHF. CDR3 nucleotides: TGTGCCAGCAGCGTCAGTGATAGCAATCAGCCCCAGCATTTT.